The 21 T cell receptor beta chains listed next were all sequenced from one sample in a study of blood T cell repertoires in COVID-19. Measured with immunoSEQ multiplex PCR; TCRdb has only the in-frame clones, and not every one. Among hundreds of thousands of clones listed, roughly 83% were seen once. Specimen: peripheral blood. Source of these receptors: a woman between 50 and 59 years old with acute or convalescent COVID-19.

The CDR3, as DNA: TGTGCCATCAGGGGAACAGGGCCCGGCACAGATACGCAGTATTTT. Translated, it gives CAIRGTGPGTDTQYF. The gene calls are TRBV10-3 and TRBJ2-3; D is perhaps TRBD1 (6 bases). Trimming left V 6 bases short and J 1 base short, with 14 bases between. The CDR3 spans 15 residues. Germline values: CDR1 ENHRY, CDR2 SYGVKD.

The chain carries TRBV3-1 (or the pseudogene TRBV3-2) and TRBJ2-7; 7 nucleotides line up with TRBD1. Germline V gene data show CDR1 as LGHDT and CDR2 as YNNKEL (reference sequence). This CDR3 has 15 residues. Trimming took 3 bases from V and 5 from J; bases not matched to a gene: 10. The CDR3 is CASSQPTGQADEQYF. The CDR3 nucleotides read TGTGCCAGCAGCCAGCCTACCGGACAGGCGGACGAGCAGTACTTC.

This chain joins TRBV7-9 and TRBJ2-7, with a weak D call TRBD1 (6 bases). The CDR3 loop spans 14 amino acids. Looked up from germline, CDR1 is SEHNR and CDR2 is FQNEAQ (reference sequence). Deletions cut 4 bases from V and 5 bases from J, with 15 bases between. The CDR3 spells CASSYANRAHEQYF. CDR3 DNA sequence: TGTGCCAGCAGCTATGCTAACAGGGCCCACGAGCAGTACTTC.

The CDR3 loop is CASSPAGSNQPQHF. CDR3 nucleotides: TGTGCCAGCAGTCCGGCGGGTTCCAATCAGCCCCAGCATTTT. This chain uses TRBV28 with TRBJ1-5, with D unresolved. V gave up 5 bases and J gave up 3 bases, with 11 bases separating them. There are 14 residues in the CDR3. The V gene's germline CDR1 is MDHEN and CDR2 SYDVKM. The variable domain in full, with the rest retrieved from reference TRBV28 and TRBJ1-5, is DVKVTQSSRYLVKRTGEKVFLECVQDMDHENMFWYRQDPGLGLRLIYFSYDVKMKEKGDIPEGYSVSREKKERFSLILESASTNQTSMYLCASSPAGSNQPQHFGDGTRLSIL.

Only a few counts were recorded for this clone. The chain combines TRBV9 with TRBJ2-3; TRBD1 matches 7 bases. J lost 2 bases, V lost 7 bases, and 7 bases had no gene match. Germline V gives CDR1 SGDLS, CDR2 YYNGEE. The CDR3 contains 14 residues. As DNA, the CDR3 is TGTGCCAGCGCGCGAGGGGGCCCCACAGATACGCAGTATTTT. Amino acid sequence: CASARGGPTDTQYF. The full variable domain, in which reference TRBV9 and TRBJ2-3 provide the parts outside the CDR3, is DSGVTQTPKHLITATGQRVTLRCSPRSGDLSVYWYQQSLDQGLQFLIQYYNGEERAKGNILERFSAQQFPDLHSELNLSSLELGDSALYFCASARGGPTDTQYFGPGTRLTVL.

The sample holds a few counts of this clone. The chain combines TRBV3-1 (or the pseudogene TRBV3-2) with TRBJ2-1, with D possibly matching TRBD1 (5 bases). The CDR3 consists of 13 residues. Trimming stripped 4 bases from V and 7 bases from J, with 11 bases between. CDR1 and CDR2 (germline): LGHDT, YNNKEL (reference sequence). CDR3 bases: TGTGCCAGCAGCCTGACAGCCGGAAATGAGCAGTTCTTC. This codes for CASSLTAGNEQFF.

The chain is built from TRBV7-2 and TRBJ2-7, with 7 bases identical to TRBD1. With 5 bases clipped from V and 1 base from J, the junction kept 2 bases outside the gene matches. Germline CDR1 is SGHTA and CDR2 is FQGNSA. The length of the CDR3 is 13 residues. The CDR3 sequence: CASSRTGSYEQYF. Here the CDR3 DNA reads TGTGCCAGCAGCAGGACAGGTTCCTACGAGCAGTACTTC. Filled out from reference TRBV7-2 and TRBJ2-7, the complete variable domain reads GAGVSQSPSNKVTEKGKDVELRCDPISGHTALYWYRQSLGQGLEFLIYFQGNSAPDKSGLPSDRFSAERTGGSVSTLTIQRTQQEDSAVYLCASSRTGSYEQYFGPGTRLTVT.

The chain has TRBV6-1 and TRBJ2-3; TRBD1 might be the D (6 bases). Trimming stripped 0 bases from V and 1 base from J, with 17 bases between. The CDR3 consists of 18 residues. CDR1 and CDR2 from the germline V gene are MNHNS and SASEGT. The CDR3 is CASSEAFTMGAGTDTQYF. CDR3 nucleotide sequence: TGTGCCAGCAGTGAAGCCTTTACGATGGGGGCGGGCACAGATACGCAGTATTTT.

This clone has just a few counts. The CDR3 loop is CASIPGQGGTEAFF. In DNA form, the CDR3 reads TGTGCCAGCATTCCCGGACAGGGGGGGACTGAAGCTTTCTTT. This chain connects TRBV6-5 to TRBJ1-1; 10 nucleotides agree with TRBD1. V lost 7 bases, J lost 5 bases, and 7 bases stayed unmatched. This CDR3 comprises 14 residues. Germline V gives CDR1 MNHEY, CDR2 SVGAGI.

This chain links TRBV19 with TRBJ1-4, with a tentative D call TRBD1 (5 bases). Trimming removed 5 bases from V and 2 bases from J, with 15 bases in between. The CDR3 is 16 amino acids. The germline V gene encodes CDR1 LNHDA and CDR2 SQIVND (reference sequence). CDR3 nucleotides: TGTGCCAGTAGTCCCGGGGGAGTGGTGACTAATGAAAAACTGTTTTTT. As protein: CASSPGGVVTNEKLFF.

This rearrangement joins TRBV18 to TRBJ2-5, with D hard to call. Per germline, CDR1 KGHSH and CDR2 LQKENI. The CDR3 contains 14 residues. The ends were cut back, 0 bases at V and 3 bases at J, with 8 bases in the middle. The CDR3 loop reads CASSPPDREETQYF. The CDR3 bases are TGTGCCAGCTCACCACCTGATAGAGAAGAGACCCAGTACTTC.

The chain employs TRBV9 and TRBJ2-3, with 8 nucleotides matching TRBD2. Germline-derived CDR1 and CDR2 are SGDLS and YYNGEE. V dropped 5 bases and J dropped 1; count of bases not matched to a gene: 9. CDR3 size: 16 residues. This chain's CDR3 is CASSLTGGAGTDTQYF. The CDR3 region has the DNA TGTGCCAGCAGTCTGACCGGGGGGGCCGGCACAGATACGCAGTATTTT.

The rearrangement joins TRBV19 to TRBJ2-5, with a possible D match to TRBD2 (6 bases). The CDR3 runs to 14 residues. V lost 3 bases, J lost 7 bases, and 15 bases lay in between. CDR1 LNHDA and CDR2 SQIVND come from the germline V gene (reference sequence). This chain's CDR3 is CASSIVEEEGTQYF. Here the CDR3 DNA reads TGTGCCAGTAGTATCGTCGAGGAGGAGGGGACCCAGTACTTC.

CDR3 residues: CASSLELAEETQYF. Here the CDR3 DNA reads TGTGCCAGCAGCTTAGAGCTAGCAGAAGAGACCCAGTACTTC. The genes are TRBV11-2 and TRBJ2-5; possible D gene TRBD2, 5 bases. In germline, CDR1 is SGHAT, CDR2 FQNNGV. Trimming shortened V by 0 bases and J by 3 bases, and 8 bases separated the two germline ends. The CDR3 loop spans 14 amino acids.

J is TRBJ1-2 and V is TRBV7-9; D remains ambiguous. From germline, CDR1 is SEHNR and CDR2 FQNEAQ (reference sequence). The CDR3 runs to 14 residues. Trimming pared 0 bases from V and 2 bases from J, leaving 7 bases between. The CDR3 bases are TGTGCCAGCAGCTTAGCGGGAGGGAACTATGGCTACACCTTC. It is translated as CASSLAGGNYGYTF.

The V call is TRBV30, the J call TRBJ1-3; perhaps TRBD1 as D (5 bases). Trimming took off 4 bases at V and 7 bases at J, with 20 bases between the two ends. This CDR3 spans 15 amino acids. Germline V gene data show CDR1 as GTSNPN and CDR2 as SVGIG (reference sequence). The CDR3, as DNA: TGTGCCTGGACCCCCCTGGGGCAGGGAGGTAACACCATATATTTT. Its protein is CAWTPLGQGGNTIYF. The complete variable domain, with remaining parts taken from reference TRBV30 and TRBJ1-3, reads SQTIHQWPATLVQPVGSPLSLECTVEGTSNPNLYWYRQAAGRGLQLLFYSVGIGQISSEVPQNLSASRPQDRQFILSSKKLLLSDSGFYLCAWTPLGQGGNTIYFGEGSWLTVV.

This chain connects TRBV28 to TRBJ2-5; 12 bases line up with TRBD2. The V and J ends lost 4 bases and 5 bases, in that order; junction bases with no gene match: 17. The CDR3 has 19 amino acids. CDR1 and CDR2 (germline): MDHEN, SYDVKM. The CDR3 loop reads CASSSLTGILAGGLETQYF. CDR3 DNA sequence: TGTGCCAGCAGTTCCCTGACAGGGATCCTAGCGGGAGGGTTGGAGACCCAGTACTTC.

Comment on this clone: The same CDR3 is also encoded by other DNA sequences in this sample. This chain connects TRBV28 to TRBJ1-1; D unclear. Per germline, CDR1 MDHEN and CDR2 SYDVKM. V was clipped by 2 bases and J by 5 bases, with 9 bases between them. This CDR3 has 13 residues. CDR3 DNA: TGTGCCAGCAGTTTAGGAGGGAGTACTGAAGCTTTCTTT. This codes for CASSLGGSTEAFF.

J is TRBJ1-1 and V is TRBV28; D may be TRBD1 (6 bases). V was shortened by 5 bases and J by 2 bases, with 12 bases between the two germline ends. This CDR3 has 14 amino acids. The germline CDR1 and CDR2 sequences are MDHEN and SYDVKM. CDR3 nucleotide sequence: TGTGCCAGCAGTCGCACAGGGTTCAACACTGAAGCTTTCTTT. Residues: CASSRTGFNTEAFF.

The CDR3 nucleotides are TGTGCCACCAGTGGCAACACAGGGCCCGCTAACTATGGCTACACCTTC. Translated, it gives CATSGNTGPANYGYTF. The chain recombines TRBV24-1 with TRBJ1-2; maybe TRBD1 (6 bases). The ends were cut back, 5 bases at V and 0 bases at J, with 15 bases in the middle. The CDR3 totals 16 residues. Germline V gene sequence: CDR1 KGHDR, CDR2 SFDVKD.

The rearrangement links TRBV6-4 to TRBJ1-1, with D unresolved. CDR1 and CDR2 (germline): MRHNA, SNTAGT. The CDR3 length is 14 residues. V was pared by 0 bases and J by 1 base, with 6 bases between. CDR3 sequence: CASSDSWRNTEAFF. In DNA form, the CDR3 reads TGTGCCAGCAGTGACTCATGGAGGAACACTGAAGCTTTCTTT.